Sequencing of this T cell receptor beta chain was carried out in a study of shared clonotypes between healthy human individuals. The junction had 9 bases not matched to a gene; V was cut back by 5 bases and J by 3 bases. The V gene's germline CDR1 is MNHEY and CDR2 SMNVEV (reference sequence). There are 16 residues in the CDR3. Study processing details: ImmunoSEQ sequences covered only the junction and lacked quality scores; filtering therefore differed. Only in-frame clones appear in the TCRdb table, and some are missing; sequencing was by immunoSEQ multiplex PCR. The D gene and trimming were derived from the DNA, and the V and J assignments and clone size from that table. The repertoire has roughly 2.1 million clones, about 92% of them found once; the top ten carry 1.5% to 2%. Naive CD8 cells lacked CD45RO, underwent positive selection for CCR7 and left out terminally differentiated effector memory CD45RA+ cells.

The chain combines TRBV27 with TRBJ2-7; 11 bases fit TRBD2. The TCR comes from a man in his late teens or twenties in good health. Some clones in this sample may be carry-over from other donors' samples. Sequenced sample: naive CD8+ T cells from PBMCs. CDR3 sequence: CASSQQTSGSNYEQYF. The CDR3 nucleotides are TGTGCCAGCAGTCAACAAACTAGCGGGAGTAACTACGAGCAGTACTTC.